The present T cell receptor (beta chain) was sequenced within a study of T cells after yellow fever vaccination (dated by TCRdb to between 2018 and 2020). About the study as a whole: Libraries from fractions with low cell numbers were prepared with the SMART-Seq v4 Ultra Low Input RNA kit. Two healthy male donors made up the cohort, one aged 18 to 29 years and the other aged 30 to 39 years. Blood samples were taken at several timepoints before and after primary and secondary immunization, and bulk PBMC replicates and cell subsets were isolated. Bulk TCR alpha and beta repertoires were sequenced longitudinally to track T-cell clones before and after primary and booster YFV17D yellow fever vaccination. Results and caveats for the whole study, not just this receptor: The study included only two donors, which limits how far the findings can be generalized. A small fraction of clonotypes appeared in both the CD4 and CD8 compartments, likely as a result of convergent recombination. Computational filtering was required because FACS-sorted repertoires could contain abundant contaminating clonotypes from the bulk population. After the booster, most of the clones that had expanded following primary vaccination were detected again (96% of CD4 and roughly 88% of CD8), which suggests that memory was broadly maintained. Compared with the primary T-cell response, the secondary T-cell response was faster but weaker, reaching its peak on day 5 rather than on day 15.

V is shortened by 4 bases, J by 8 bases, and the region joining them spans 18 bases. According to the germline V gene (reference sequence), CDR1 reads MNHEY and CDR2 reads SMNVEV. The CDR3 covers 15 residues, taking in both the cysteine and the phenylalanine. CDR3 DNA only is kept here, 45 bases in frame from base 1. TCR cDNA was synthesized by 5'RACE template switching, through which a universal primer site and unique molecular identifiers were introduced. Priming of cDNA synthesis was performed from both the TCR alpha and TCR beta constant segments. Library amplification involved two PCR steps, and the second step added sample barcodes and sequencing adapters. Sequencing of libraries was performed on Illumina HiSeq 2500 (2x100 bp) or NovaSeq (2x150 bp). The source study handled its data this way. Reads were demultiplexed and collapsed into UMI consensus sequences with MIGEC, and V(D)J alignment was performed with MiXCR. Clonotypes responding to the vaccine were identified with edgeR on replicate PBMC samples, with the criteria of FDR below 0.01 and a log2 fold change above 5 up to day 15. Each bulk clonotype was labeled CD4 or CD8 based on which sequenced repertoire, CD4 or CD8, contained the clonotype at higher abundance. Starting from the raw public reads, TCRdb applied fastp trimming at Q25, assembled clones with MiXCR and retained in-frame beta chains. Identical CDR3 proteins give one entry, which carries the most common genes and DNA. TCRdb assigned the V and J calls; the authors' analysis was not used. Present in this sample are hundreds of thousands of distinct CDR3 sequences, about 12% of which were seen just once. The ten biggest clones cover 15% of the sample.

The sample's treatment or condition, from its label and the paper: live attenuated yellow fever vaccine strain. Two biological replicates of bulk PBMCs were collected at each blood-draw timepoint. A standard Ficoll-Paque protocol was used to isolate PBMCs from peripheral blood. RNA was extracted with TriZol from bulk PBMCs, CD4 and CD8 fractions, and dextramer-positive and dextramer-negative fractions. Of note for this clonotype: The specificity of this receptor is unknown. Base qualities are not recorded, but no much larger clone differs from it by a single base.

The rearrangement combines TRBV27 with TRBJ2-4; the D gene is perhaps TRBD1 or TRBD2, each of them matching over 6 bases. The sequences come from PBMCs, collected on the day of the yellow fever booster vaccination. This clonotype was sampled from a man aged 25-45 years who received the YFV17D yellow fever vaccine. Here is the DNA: TGTGCCAGCAGTTCGGAGGGGGGATTCCCGGACATTCAGTACTTC. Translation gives CASSSEGGFPDIQYF.